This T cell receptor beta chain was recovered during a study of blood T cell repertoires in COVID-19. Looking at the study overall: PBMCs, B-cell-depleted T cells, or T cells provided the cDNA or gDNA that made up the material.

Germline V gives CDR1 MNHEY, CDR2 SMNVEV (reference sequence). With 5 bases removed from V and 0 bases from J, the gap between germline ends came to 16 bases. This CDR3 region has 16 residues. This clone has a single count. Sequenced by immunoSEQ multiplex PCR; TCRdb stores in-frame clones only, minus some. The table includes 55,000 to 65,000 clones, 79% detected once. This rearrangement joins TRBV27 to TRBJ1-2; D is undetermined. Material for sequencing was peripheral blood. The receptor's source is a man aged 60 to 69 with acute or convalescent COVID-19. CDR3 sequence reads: CASSSQYLFSNYGYTF. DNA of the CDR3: TGTGCCAGCAGTAGCCAATATCTTTTCTCTAACTATGGCTACACCTTC.